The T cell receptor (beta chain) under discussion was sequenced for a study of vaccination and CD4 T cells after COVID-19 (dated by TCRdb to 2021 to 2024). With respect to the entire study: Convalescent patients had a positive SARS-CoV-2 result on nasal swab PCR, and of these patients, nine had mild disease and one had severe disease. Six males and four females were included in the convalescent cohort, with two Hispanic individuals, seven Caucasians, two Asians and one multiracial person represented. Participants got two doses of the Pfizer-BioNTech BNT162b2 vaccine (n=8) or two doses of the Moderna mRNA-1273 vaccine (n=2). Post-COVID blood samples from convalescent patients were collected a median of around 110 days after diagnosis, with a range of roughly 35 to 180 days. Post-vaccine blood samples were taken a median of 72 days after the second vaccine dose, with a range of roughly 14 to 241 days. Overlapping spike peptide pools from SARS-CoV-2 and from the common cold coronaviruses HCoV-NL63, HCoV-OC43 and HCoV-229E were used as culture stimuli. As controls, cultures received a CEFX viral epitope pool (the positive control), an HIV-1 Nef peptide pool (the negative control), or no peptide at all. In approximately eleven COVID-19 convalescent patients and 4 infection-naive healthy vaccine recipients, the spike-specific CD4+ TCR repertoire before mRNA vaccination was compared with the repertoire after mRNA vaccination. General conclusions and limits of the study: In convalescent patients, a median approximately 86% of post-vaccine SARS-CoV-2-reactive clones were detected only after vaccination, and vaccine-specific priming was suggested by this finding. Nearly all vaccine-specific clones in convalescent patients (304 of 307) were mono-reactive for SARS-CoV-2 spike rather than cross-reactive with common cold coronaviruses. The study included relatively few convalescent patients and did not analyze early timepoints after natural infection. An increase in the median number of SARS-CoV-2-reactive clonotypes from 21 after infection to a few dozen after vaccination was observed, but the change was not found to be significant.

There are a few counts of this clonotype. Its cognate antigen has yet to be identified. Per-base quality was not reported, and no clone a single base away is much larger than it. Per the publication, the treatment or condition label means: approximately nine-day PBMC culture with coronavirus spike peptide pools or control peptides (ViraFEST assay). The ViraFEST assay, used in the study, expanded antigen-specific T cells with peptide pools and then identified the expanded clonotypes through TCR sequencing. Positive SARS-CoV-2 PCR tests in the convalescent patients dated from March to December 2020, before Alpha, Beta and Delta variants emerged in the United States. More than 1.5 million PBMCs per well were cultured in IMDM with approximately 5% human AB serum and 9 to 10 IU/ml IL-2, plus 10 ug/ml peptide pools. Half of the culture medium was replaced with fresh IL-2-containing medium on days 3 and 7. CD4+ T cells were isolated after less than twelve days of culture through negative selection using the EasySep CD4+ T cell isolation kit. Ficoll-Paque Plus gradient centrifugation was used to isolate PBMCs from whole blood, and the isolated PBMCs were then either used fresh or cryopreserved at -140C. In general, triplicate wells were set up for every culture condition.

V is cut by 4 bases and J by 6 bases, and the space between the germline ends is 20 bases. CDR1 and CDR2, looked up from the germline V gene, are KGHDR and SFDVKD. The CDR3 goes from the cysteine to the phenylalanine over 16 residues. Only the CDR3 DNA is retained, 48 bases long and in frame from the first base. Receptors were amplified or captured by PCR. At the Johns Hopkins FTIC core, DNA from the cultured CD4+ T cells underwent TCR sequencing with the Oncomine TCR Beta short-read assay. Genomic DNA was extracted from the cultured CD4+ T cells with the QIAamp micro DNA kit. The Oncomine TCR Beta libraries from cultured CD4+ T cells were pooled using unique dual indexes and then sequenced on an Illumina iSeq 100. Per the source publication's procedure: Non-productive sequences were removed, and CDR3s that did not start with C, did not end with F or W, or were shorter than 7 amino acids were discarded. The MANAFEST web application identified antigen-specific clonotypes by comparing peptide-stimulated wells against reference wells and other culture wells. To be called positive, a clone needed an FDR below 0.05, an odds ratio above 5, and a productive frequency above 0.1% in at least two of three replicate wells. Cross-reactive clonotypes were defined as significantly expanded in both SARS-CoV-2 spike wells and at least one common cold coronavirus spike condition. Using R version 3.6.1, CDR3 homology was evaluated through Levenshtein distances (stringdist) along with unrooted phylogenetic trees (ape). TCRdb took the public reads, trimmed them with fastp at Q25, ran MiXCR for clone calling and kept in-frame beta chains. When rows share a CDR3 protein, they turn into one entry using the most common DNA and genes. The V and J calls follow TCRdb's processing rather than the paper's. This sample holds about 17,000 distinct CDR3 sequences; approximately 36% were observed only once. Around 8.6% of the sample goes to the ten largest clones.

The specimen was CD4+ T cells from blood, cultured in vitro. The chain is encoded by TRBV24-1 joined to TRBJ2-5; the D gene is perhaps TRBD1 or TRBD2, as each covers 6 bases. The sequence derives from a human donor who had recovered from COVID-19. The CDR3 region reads CATSDSGGPGAKTQYF. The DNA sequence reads TGTGCCACCAGTGACTCCGGGGGCCCGGGCGCGAAGACCCAGTACTTC.